Detailed here is one TCR beta chain. This entry comes from a study of T-cell memory formation after mild COVID-19. About the study: TCR clusters largely stayed donor specific.

TCRdb passed the 5' RACE reads through MiXCR, listing each CDR3 protein once. The sample records 200,000 to 300,000 distinct CDR3 sequences, roughly a sixth being singletons. The CDR3 runs to 16 residues. Trimming stripped 2 bases from V and 0 bases from J, with 13 bases between. Germline loops: CDR1 SGHTA, CDR2 FQGNSA. The chain combines TRBV7-2 with TRBJ1-2; tentatively, D is TRBD1 (5 bases). Input material: PBMCs or a T cell subset sorted from them (not recorded which). The sequence came from a man aged 18 to 29 who had mild COVID-19 (a few samples of this study predate the infection). Cell type and time point are not known. In nucleotides, the CDR3 is TGTGCCAGCAGCTTACGGGGGGTGATCACTAACTATGGCTACACCTTC. This translates into CASSLRGVITNYGYTF.